The 5 T cell receptor beta chains presented below share a single source sample, sequenced in a study of T cells in Graves' hyperthyroidism and ophthalmopathy. Using RNA transcripts as the source, TCR beta CDR3 regions were amplified. The HTBI primer set served for first-round RT-PCR of the TCR CDR3. TCRdb ran MiXCR on the multiplex PCR reads and lists one entry per CDR3 protein. Found here are 800,000 or so distinct CDR3 sequences, approximately 40% of them singletons; the top ten hold approximately 8.7%. The specimen sequenced was blood. The receptor source for this set is a man between 18 and 35 years old with Graves' hyperthyroidism.

The chain carries TRBV5-1 and TRBJ1-5; tentative D call: TRBD1 (6 bases). The J call may be in error: the DNA end matches TRBJ2-3 better. Germline lookup yields CDR1 SGHRS and CDR2 YFSETQ. The CDR3 contains 16 residues. CDR3 nucleotide sequence: TGCGCCAGCAGCTTGATAGTGACAGGCCAGTCGGATACGCAGTATTTT. Translated: CASSLIVTGQSDTQYF.

This chain uses TRBV12-3 or TRBV12-4 with TRBJ2-5, with TRBD1 matching 9 bases. The CDR3 is 16 amino acids. J lost 0 bases, V lost 3 bases, and 5 bases had no gene match. The CDR3 here is CASSFRDRGYQETQYF. The CDR3 DNA is TGTGCCAGCAGTTTCCGAGACAGGGGGTACCAAGAGACCCAGTACTTC.

About this clonotype: In this CDR3 the conserved last residue, phenylalanine or tryptophan, is missing, so a read error is likely. V is TRBV7-9 and J is TRBJ1-1; no reliable D call. Germline CDR1 and CDR2: SEHNR and FQNEAQ (reference sequence). Trimming took off 5 bases at V and 4 bases at J, with 20 bases between the two ends. The CDR3 length is 16 residues. The CDR3 coding sequence is TGTGCCAGCAGCCAGGTAGGGTCCTCCGTTGGCACTGAAGCTTTCCTT. As protein: CASSQVGSSVGTEAFL.

The sample holds a few counts of this clonotype. CDR3 protein: CASSYGEDTIYF. As DNA, the CDR3 is TGTGCCAGCAGTTACGGCGAGGACACCATATATTTT. The gene calls are TRBV6-6 and TRBJ1-3; D not resolved. Trimming took 2 bases from V and 8 from J, leaving 7 bases between them. The CDR3 consists of 12 residues. CDR1 MNHNY and CDR2 SVGAGI come from the germline V gene (reference sequence).

This clonotype appeared a single time. V gene TRBV7-6 combines with J gene TRBJ2-5, with TRBD2 matching over 7 bases. This CDR3 is 16 amino acids long. The V and J ends lost 5 bases and 1 base, in that order; junction bases with no gene match: 10. Germline V gene data show CDR1 as SGHVS and CDR2 as FNYEAQ. The CDR3 loop reads CASSQDAREAQETQYF. In DNA form, the CDR3 reads TGTGCCAGCAGCCAGGATGCCCGGGAGGCCCAAGAGACCCAGTACTTC.